These T cell receptor beta chains were read from a single sample in a study of T-cell memory formation after mild COVID-19. MiXCR was run by TCRdb on the 5' RACE reads, yielding one entry per CDR3 protein. The table has fewer than 650,000 distinct CDR3 sequences, 17% seen once. Specimen: PBMCs or a T cell subset sorted from them (not recorded which). Receptor source: an adult woman who had mild COVID-19 (a few samples of this study predate the infection). Cell type and time point are not known. Both conserved end residues are part of each CDR3. Fields, in order: V gene, CDR3 protein.

TRBV15 | CATLGQAHEQYF
TRBV7-9 | CASSRRDSNQPQHF
TRBV30 | CAWMGTSIRGYGYTF
TRBV12-3/TRBV12-4 | CASSNLDTQYF
TRBV6-1 | CASSESQHQPQHF
TRBV9 | CASSVAITQGYVYGYTF
TRBV7-9 | CASSLRLYEQYF
TRBV10-3 | CAISPASGEQFF
TRBV7-2 | CASSLYAGVGEQFF
TRBV9 | CASSAPPSGLPNEQFF
TRBV24-1 | CATSQGGNYEQYF
TRBV6-1 | CASTRTGGRELFF
TRBV9 | CASSDPGLAGWYQADTQYF
TRBV24-1 | CATSDPGRDGYEQYF
TRBV12-3/TRBV12-4 | CASQGQSNQPQHF
TRBV4-1 | CASSQGRAPSGNTIYF
TRBV20-1 | CSARPPANYGYTF
TRBV7-6 | CASSPIGGEETQYF
TRBV7-9 | CASSLSMQSNQFF
TRBV12-3/TRBV12-4 | CASSLGGQLDSPLHF
TRBV12-3/TRBV12-4 | CASSFRTGSTDTQYF
TRBV25-1 | CASSERTANYGYTF
TRBV18 | CASSPQPRELDEQFF
TRBV10-3 | CAISAPGRGGGYEQYF
TRBV6-1 | CASSEAQSREQFF
TRBV2 | CASSEPQLQGSGSPLHF
TRBV7-9 | CASSPQGGNYEQYF
TRBV20-1 | CSAREKGNTGELFF
TRBV7-9 | CASSLDTQPFYGYTF
TRBV11-1 | CASSVGGSGSSYNEQFF
TRBV29-1 | CSVETGGVGGYTF
TRBV5-1 | CASSSGQGEVNYGYTF
TRBV9 | CASSGIRTLSYEQYF
TRBV18 | CASSPPGKGSNQPQHF
TRBV7-2 | CASSLEPGPYYGYTF
TRBV20-1 | CSARPDPGTGFNEKLFF
TRBV7-2 | CAGSPGLRGETQYF
TRBV5-1 | CASSKVEDPYNEQFF
TRBV7-9 | CASSQTRPRNEQFF
TRBV12-3/TRBV12-4 | CASSLRRGPGIGQYF
TRBV29-1 | CSATKGGTGELFF
TRBV7-8 | CASSLGGGTGNTIYF
TRBV5-1 | CASSLEQLYDYSYEQYF
TRBV4-3 | CASSGLAGDAQFF
TRBV6-1 | CASSEYGANSPLHF
TRBV6-5 | CASSTGTSGIHNEQFF